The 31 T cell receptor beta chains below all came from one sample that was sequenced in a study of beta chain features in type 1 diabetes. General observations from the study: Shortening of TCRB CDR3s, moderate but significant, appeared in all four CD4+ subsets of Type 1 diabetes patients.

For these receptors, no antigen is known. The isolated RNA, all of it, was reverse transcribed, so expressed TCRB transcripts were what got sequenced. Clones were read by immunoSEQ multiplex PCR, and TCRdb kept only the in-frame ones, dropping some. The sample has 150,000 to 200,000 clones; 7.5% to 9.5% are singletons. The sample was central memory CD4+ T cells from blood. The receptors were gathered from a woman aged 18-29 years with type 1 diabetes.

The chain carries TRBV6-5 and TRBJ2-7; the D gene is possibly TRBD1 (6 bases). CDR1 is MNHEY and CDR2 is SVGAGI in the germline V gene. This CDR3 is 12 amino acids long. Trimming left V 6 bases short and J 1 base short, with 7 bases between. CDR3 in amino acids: CASRGGSYEQYF. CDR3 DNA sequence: TGTGCCAGCAGAGGGGGTTCCTACGAGCAGTACTTC.

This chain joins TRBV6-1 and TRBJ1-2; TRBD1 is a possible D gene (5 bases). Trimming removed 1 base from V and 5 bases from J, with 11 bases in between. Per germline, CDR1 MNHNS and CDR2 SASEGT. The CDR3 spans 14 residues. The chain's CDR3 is CASSEGSGFYGYTF. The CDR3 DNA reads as TGTGCCAGCAGTGAAGGTTCAGGGTTTTATGGCTACACCTTC.

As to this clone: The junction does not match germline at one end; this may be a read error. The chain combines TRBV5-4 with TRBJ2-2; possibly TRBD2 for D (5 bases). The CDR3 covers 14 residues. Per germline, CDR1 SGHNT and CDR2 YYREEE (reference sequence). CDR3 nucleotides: TGCGCCAGCAGCCAGACTGGAGGTACCGGGGAGCTGTTTTTT. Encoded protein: CASSQTGGTGELFF.

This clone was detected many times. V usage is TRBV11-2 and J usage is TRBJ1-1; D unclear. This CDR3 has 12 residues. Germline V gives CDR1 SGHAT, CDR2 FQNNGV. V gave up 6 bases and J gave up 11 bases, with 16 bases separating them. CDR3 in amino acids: CASRLFDLGAFF. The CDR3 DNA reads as TGTGCCAGCAGGTTGTTCGATCTCGGGGCTTTCTTT.

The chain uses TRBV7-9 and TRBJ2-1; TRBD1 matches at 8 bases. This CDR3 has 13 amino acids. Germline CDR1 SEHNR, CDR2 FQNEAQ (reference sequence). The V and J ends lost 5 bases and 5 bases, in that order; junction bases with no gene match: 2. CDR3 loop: CASSKDRDNEQFF. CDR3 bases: TGTGCCAGCAGCAAGGACAGGGACAATGAGCAGTTCTTC.

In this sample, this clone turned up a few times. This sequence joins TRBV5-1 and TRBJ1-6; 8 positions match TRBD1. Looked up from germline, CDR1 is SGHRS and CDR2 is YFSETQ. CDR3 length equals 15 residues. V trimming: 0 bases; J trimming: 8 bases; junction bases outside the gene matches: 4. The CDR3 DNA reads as TGCGCCAGCAGCTTGGACGACAGGGGCCATTCACCCCTCCACTTT. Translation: CASSLDDRGHSPLHF. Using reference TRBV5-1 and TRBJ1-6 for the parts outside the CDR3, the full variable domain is KAGVTQTPRYLIKTRGQQVTLSCSPISGHRSVSWYQQTPGQGLQFLFEYFSETQRNKGNFPGRFSGRQFSNSRSEMNVSTLELGDSALYLCASSLDDRGHSPLHFGNGTRLTVT.

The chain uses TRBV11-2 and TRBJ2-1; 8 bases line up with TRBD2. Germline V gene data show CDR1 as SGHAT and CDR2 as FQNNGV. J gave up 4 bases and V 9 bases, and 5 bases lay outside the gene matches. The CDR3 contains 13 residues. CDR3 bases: TGTGCCAGATTCACGGGGGGGTACAATGAGCAGTTCTTC. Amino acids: CARFTGGYNEQFF.

CDR3 residues: CAWRLGTSNTGELFF. CDR3 bases: TGTGCCTGGAGGTTAGGGACAAGTAACACCGGGGAGCTGTTTTTT. The chain couples TRBV30 to TRBJ2-2; D is possibly TRBD1 (6 bases). Germline V gives CDR1 GTSNPN, CDR2 SVGIG (reference sequence). CDR3 length: 15 amino acids. V shed 3 bases and J shed 2 bases, with 13 bases lying between them.

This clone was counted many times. CDR3 protein: CASDSVPGLAGRPSTDTQYF. The CDR3 coding sequence is TGCGCCAGCGATTCCGTCCCGGGACTAGCGGGGCGACCTAGCACAGATACGCAGTATTTT. V usage is TRBV23-1 and J usage is TRBJ2-3; 13 bases line up with TRBD2. TRBV23-1 has ORF status, its function being uncertain. There are 20 residues in the CDR3. With 8 bases clipped from V and 0 bases from J, the junction kept 17 bases outside the gene matches.

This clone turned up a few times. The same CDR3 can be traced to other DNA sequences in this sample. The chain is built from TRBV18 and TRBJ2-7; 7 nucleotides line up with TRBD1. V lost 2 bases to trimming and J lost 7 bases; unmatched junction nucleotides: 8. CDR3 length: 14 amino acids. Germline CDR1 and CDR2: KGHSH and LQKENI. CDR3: CASSPGTGDGEQYF. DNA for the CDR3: TGTGCCAGCTCACCAGGAACAGGGGACGGGGAGCAGTACTTC.

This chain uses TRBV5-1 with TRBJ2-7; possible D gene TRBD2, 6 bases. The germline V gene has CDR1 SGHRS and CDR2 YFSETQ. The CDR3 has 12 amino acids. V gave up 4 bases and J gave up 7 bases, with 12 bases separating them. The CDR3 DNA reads TGCGCCAGCAGCATCTCGGAGGGGGAGCAGTACTTC. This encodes CASSISEGEQYF.

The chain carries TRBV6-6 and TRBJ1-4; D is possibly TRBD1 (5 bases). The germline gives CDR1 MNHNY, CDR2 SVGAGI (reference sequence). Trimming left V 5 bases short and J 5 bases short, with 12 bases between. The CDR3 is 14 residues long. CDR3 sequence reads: CASSPQVGNEKLFF. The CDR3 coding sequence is TGTGCCAGCAGTCCACAGGTCGGGAATGAAAAACTGTTTTTT.

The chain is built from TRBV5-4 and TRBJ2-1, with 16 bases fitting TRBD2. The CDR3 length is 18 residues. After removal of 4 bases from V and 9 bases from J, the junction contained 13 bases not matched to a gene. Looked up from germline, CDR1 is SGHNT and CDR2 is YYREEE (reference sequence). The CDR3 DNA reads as TGTGCCAGCAGCGTGGGACTAGCGGGGGGGGACGGCCAGGGTGAGCAGTTCTTC. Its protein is CASSVGLAGGDGQGEQFF.

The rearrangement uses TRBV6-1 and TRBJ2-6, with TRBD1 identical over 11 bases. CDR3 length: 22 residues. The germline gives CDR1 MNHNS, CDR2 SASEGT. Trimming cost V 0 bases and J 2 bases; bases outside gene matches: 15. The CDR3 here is CASSEARTMVRDRGTGANVLTF. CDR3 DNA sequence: TGTGCCAGCAGTGAAGCTCGAACGATGGTGCGGGACAGGGGGACTGGGGCCAACGTCCTGACTTTC.

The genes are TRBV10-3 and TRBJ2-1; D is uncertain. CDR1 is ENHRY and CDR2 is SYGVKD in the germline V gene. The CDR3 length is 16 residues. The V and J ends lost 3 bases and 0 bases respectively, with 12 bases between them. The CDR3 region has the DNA TGTGCCATCAGTGATCCGGGTTCCGTCTCCTACAATGAGCAGTTCTTC. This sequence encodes CAISDPGSVSYNEQFF.

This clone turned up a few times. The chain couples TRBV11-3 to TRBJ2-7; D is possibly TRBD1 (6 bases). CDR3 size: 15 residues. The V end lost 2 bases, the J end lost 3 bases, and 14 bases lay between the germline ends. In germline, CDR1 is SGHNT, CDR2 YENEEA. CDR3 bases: TGTGCCAGCAGCTTATCCGGGGCAGGGGTCTACGAGCAGTACTTC. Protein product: CASSLSGAGVYEQYF.

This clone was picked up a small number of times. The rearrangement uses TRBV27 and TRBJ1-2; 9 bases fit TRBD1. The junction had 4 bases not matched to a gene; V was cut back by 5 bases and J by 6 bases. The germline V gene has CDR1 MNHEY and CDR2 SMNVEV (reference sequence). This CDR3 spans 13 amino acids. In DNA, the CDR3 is TGTGCCAGCAGTGACAGGGGGTACCATGGCTACACCTTC. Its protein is CASSDRGYHGYTF.

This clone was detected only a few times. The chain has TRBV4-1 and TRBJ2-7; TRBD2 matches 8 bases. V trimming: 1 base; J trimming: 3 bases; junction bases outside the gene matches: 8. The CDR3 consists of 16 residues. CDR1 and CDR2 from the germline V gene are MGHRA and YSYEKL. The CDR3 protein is CASSQVGSGSGYEQYF. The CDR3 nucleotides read TGCGCCAGCAGCCAAGTAGGGAGCGGGAGCGGCTACGAGCAGTACTTC.

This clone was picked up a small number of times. The CDR3, as DNA: TGTGCCAGCAGCTTTCCCAGTAACACAGATACGCAGTATTTT. Its protein is CASSFPSNTDTQYF. The chain links TRBV5-6 to TRBJ2-3, with D uncertain. CDR1 is SGHDT, CDR2 YYEEEE, per germline. The CDR3 consists of 14 residues. V shed 2 bases and J shed 2 bases, with 9 bases lying between them.

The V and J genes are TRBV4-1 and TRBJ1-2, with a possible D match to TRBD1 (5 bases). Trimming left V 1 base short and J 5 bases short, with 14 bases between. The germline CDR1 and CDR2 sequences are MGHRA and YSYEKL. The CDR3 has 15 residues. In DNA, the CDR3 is TGCGCCAGCAGCCAAGCGGACCAGGGATCTTATGGCTACACCTTC. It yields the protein CASSQADQGSYGYTF.

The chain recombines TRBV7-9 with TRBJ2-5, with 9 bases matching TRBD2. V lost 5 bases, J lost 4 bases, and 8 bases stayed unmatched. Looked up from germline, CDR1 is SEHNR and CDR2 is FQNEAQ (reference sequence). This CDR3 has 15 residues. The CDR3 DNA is TGTGCCAGCAGCATCCTAGCGGGGAGATCAGAGACCCAGTACTTC. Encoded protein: CASSILAGRSETQYF. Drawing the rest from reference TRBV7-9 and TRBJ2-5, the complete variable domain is DTGVSQNPRHKITKRGQNVTFRCDPISEHNRLYWYRQTLGQGPEFLTYFQNEAQLEKSRLLSDRFSAERPKGSFSTLEIQRTEQGDSAMYLCASSILAGRSETQYFGPGTRLLVL.

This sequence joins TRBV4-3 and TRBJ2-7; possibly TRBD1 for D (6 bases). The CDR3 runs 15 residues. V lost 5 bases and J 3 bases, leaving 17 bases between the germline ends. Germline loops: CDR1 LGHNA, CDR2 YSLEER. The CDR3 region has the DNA TGCGCCAGCAGCTCTGAGGGGCGCAGGGGCTACGAGCAGTACTTC. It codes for CASSSEGRRGYEQYF.

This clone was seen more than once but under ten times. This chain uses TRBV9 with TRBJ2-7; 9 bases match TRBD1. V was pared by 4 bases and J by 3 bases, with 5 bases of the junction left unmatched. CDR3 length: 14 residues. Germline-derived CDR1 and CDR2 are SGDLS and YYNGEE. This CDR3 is CASSRTGARYEQYF. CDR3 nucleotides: TGTGCCAGCAGCCGGACAGGGGCGCGCTACGAGCAGTACTTC.

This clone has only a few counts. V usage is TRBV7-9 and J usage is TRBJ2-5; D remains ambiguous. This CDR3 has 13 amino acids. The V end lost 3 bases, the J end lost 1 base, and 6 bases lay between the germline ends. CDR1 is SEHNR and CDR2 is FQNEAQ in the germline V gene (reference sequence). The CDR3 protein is CASSFAVQETQYF. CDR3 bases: TGTGCCAGCAGCTTTGCAGTCCAAGAGACCCAGTACTTC. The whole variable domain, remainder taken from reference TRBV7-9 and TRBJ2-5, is DTGVSQNPRHKITKRGQNVTFRCDPISEHNRLYWYRQTLGQGPEFLTYFQNEAQLEKSRLLSDRFSAERPKGSFSTLEIQRTEQGDSAMYLCASSFAVQETQYFGPGTRLLVL.

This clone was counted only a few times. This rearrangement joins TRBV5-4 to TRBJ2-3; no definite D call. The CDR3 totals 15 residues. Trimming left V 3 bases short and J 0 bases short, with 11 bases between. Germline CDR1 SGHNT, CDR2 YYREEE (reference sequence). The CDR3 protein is CASSYEATSTDTQYF. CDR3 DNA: TGTGCCAGCAGCTATGAAGCCACTAGCACAGATACGCAGTATTTT.

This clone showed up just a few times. The CDR3 DNA reads as TGTGCCAGCAGCCGCCTGGCGGGATCGGGGGAGCAGTACTTC. Protein: CASSRLAGSGEQYF. V and J are TRBV7-2 and TRBJ2-7; D might be TRBD2 (6 bases). The CDR3 sequence is 14 residues long. Germline CDR1 reads SGHTA; CDR2 reads FQGNSA. V lost 5 bases and J lost 7, with 18 bases in between.

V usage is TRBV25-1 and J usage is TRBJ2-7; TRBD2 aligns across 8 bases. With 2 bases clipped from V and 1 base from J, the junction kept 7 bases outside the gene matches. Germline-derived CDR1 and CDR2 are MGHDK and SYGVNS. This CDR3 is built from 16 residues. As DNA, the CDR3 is TGTGCCAGCAGTGAACAGGGTAGCGGGAAGTCCTACGAGCAGTACTTC. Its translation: CASSEQGSGKSYEQYF.

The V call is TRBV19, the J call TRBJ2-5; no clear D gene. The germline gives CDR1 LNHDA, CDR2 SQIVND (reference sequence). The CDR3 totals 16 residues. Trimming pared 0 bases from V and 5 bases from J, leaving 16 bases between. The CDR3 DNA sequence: TGTGCCAGTAGTATAGATGAGTCAGGTCCCCCCGAGACCCAGTACTTC. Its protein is CASSIDESGPPETQYF.

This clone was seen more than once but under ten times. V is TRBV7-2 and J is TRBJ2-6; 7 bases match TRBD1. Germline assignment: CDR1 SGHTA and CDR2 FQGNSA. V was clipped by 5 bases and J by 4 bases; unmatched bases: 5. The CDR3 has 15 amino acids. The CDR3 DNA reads TGTGCCAGCAGCGCAGCAGGGGGAGGGGCCAACGTCCTGACTTTC. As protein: CASSAAGGGANVLTF.

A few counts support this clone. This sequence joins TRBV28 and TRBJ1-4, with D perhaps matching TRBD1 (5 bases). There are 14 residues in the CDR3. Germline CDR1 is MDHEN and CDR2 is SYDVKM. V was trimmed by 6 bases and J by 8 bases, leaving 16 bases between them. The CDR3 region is CASSSTGRGEKLFF. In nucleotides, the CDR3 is TGTGCCAGCAGCTCTACGGGTCGGGGGGAAAAACTGTTTTTT. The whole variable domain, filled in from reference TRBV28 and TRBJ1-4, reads DVKVTQSSRYLVKRTGEKVFLECVQDMDHENMFWYRQDPGLGLRLIYFSYDVKMKEKGDIPEGYSVSREKKERFSLILESASTNQTSMYLCASSSTGRGEKLFFGSGTQLSVL.

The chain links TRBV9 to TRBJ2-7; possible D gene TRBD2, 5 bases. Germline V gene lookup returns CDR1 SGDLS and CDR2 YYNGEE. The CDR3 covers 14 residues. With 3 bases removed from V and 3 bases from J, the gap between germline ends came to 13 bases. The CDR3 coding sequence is TGTGCCAGCAGCGAGACGGACTGGAACTACGAGCAGTACTTC. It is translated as CASSETDWNYEQYF.